One sample yielded the 13 T cell receptor beta chains listed below, sequenced in a study of blood T cell repertoires in COVID-19. The repertoire was sequenced with immunoSEQ multiplex PCR; TCRdb's copy has only in-frame clones and lacks some. The sample holds 240,000 or so clones, under 85% seen once. The sequencing input was peripheral blood. Receptors were obtained from a man under 40 who had recovered from COVID-19.

This clone was observed a handful of times. The chain is built from TRBV14 and TRBJ1-5, with D possibly matching TRBD1 (6 bases). V dropped 0 bases and J dropped 4 bases, with 13 bases sitting between them. The CDR3 covers 16 residues. CDR1 and CDR2 from the germline V gene are SGHDN and FVKESK. The CDR3 nucleotides are TGTGCCAGCAGCCAAGATCTCCGGGGGGCAAATCAGCCCCAGCATTTT. Translated: CASSQDLRGANQPQHF.

As DNA, the CDR3 is TGTGCCAGCAGTCCCTCCCGGGGGTACCAAGAGACCCAGTACTTC. It specifies CASSPSRGYQETQYF. The V gene is TRBV28, the J gene TRBJ2-5, with D possibly being TRBD2 (6 bases). The germline gives CDR1 MDHEN, CDR2 SYDVKM. The CDR3 is made up of 15 amino acids. The V gene lost 5 bases and the J gene lost 0 bases, with 13 bases spanning the gap.

This chain connects TRBV12-5 to TRBJ2-7; no clear D gene. Trimming stripped 5 bases from V and 3 bases from J, with 5 bases between. Germline V CDR1 and CDR2: LGHNT, FRNRAP. The CDR3 length is 11 residues. CDR3 residues: CASGPGYEQYF. In DNA form, the CDR3 reads TGTGCTAGTGGTCCCGGCTACGAGCAGTACTTC.

The V gene is TRBV7-2, the J gene TRBJ1-4; 8 bases fit TRBD1. Per germline, CDR1 SGHTA and CDR2 FQGNSA. V trimming: 4 bases; J trimming: 7 bases; junction bases outside the gene matches: 8. This CDR3 contains 15 residues. The CDR3 loop is CASSSRTGSGEKLFF. The CDR3, as DNA: TGTGCCAGCAGCTCTAGGACAGGGTCGGGTGAAAAACTGTTTTTT.

The chain couples TRBV6-5 to TRBJ2-7; TRBD1 is a possible D gene (6 bases). V lost 4 bases, J lost 2 bases, and 9 bases lay in between. The CDR3 loop spans 13 amino acids. From germline, CDR1 is MNHEY and CDR2 SVGAGI. In nucleotides, the CDR3 is TGTGCCAGCAGTTGGACAGCGCCCTACGAGCAGTACTTC. Translation gives CASSWTAPYEQYF.

This clone was recorded only once. V gene TRBV5-6 combines with J gene TRBJ2-1, with 9 bases that match TRBD2. This CDR3 region has 16 residues. After removal of 1 base from V and 0 bases from J, the junction contained 2 bases not matched to a gene. Germline V gives CDR1 SGHDT, CDR2 YYEEEE. Written as DNA, the CDR3 is TGTGCCAGCAGCTTGAGCGGGGGGCGCTCCTACAATGAGCAGTTCTTC. This codes for CASSLSGGRSYNEQFF.

The chain links TRBV6-5 to TRBJ2-2; D gene ambiguous. CDR1 is MNHEY, CDR2 SVGAGI, per germline. The CDR3 consists of 12 residues. With 7 bases removed from V and 6 bases from J, the gap between germline ends came to 9 bases. The CDR3 region is CASKLEPGELFF. CDR3 DNA: TGTGCCAGCAAACTTGAGCCCGGGGAGCTGTTTTTT.

This clone was seen many times. The chain links TRBV7-2 to TRBJ2-7; a weak D match, TRBD2 (5 bases). V lost 5 bases and J 5 bases, leaving 13 bases between the germline ends. This CDR3 comprises 13 residues. Germline values: CDR1 SGHTA, CDR2 FQGNSA. CDR3 amino acids: CASSTYLAHEQYF. The CDR3, as DNA: TGTGCCAGCAGCACGTACCTAGCCCACGAGCAGTACTTC.

The rearrangement joins TRBV13 to TRBJ2-7, with no clear D. The ends were cut back, 8 bases at V and 2 bases at J, with 7 bases in the middle. This CDR3 is 11 amino acids long. The germline V gene has CDR1 PRHDT and CDR2 FYEKMQ (reference sequence). CDR3 bases: TGTGCCAGCGGGCAGGCCTACGAGCAGTACTTC. This encodes CASGQAYEQYF.

The chain is built from TRBV2 and TRBJ1-1, with D perhaps matching TRBD1 (6 bases). V was clipped by 7 bases and J by 1 base, with 13 bases between them. The germline V gene has CDR1 SNHLY and CDR2 FYNNEI. The CDR3 contains 14 residues. CDR3 protein: CASMRTVKNTEAFF. CDR3 nucleotide sequence: TGTGCCAGCATGAGGACAGTAAAGAACACTGAAGCTTTCTTT.

V is TRBV4-1 and J is TRBJ1-5; 10 bases fit TRBD1. Germline V gives CDR1 MGHRA, CDR2 YSYEKL. CDR3 length: 19 amino acids. J gave up 2 bases and V 1 base, and 11 bases lay outside the gene matches. DNA of the CDR3: TGCGCCAGCAGCCAAGTGAAGGGGACAGGGGATTTTCGCAATCAGCCCCAGCATTTT. Translated: CASSQVKGTGDFRNQPQHF.

This sequence joins TRBV11-2 and TRBJ1-6; D is undetermined. The V end lost 1 base, the J end lost 6 bases, and 13 bases lay between the germline ends. From germline, CDR1 is SGHAT and CDR2 FQNNGV. The CDR3 totals 16 residues. CDR3 bases: TGTGCCAGCAGCTTAGGGTCGGGGATCCTTAATTCACCCCTCCACTTT. It encodes CASSLGSGILNSPLHF.

The CDR3 loop reads CASSYTGGGYGYTF. The CDR3 nucleotides read TGTGCCAGCAGTTACACAGGGGGCGGCTATGGCTACACCTTC. This sequence joins TRBV27 and TRBJ1-2; 9 positions agree with TRBD1. The CDR3 extends over 14 amino acids. The ends lost 4 bases at V and 4 bases at J; junction bases unmatched: 4. From germline, CDR1 is MNHEY and CDR2 SMNVEV (reference sequence).